The 18 T cell receptor beta chains below all came from one sample that was sequenced in a study of T cell changes during pregnancy in multiple sclerosis. TCRdb's copy holds only in-frame clones and misses some; the assay was immunoSEQ multiplex PCR. The sample lists 35,000 or so clones; over 75% were seen once. The input for sequencing was CD8+ T cells from peripheral blood mononuclear cells, taken in the third trimester of pregnancy. The receptors derive from a female donor with multiple sclerosis, enrolled in a pregnancy study.

The chain uses TRBV6-5 and TRBJ2-5; 11 nucleotides line up with TRBD1. Looked up from germline, CDR1 is MNHEY and CDR2 is SVGAGI. The CDR3 has 16 residues. V trimming: 2 bases; J trimming: 4 bases; junction bases outside the gene matches: 6. The chain's CDR3 is CASSYRPGTGGETQYF. The CDR3 DNA is TGTGCCAGCAGTTACCGACCCGGGACAGGGGGAGAGACCCAGTACTTC.

The chain couples TRBV9 to TRBJ1-2; possibly TRBD1 for D (5 bases). Trimming shortened V by 0 bases and J by 3 bases, and 6 bases separated the two germline ends. Germline lookup yields CDR1 SGDLS and CDR2 YYNGEE. The CDR3 is 13 residues long. The CDR3 region has the DNA TGTGCCAGCAGCGTAGCGACAGACTATGGCTACACCTTC. Translation: CASSVATDYGYTF.

The rearrangement joins TRBV7-6 to TRBJ2-7, with a weak D call TRBD2 (5 bases). This CDR3 is 14 amino acids long. V shed 5 bases and J shed 5 bases, with 16 bases lying between them. Germline V CDR1 and CDR2: SGHVS, FNYEAQ. CDR3 loop: CASSATSGSDEQYF. In DNA, the CDR3 is TGTGCCAGCAGCGCAACCTCGGGGTCCGACGAGCAGTACTTC.

The chain is built from TRBV11-2 and TRBJ2-7; D might be TRBD2 (5 bases). Per germline, CDR1 SGHAT and CDR2 FQNNGV. With 5 bases removed from V and 5 bases from J, the gap between germline ends came to 10 bases. The CDR3 length is 12 residues. As DNA, the CDR3 is TGTGCCAGCAGCCCTAGCCACGACGAGCAGTACTTC. It yields the protein CASSPSHDEQYF.

The V and J genes are TRBV14 and TRBJ2-3, with TRBD2 matching 14 bases. Germline V CDR1 and CDR2: SGHDN, FVKESK. The CDR3 extends over 17 amino acids. V dropped 1 base and J dropped 6; count of bases not matched to a gene: 6. CDR3 coding DNA: TGTGCCAGCAGCCAAGGACTAGCGGGAGGGCCGGTGGATACGCAGTATTTT. Its translation: CASSQGLAGGPVDTQYF.

This rearrangement joins TRBV5-4 to TRBJ2-3; 8 nucleotides line up with TRBD2. CDR1 SGHNT and CDR2 YYREEE come from the germline V gene (reference sequence). Trimming took 3 bases from V and 3 from J; bases not matched to a gene: 18. This CDR3 contains 19 residues. In nucleotides, the CDR3 is TGTGCCAGCAGCTCCAACATTTGGAGCGGGAGCGAGGTAACAGATACGCAGTATTTT. It encodes CASSSNIWSGSEVTDTQYF. Full variable domain (remainder filled in from reference TRBV5-4 and TRBJ2-3): ETGVTQSPTHLIKTRGQQVTLRCSSQSGHNTVSWYQQALGQGPQFIFQYYREEENGRGNFPPRFSGLQFPNYSSELNVNALELDDSALYLCASSSNIWSGSEVTDTQYFGPGTRLTVL.

The chain links TRBV7-6 to TRBJ2-7; 8 positions agree with TRBD2. The CDR3 totals 14 residues. V was clipped by 4 bases and J by 6 bases; unmatched bases: 8. Looked up from germline, CDR1 is SGHVS and CDR2 is FNYEAQ. The CDR3 region is CASSSERGSAEQYF. CDR3 in DNA: TGTGCCAGCAGCTCCGAGCGGGGGTCAGCCGAGCAGTACTTC.

This clone showed up just once. V is TRBV7-3 and J is TRBJ1-1, with 7 bases that match TRBD1. V trimming: 6 bases; J trimming: 4 bases; junction bases outside the gene matches: 5. Germline CDR1 and CDR2: SGHTA and FQGTGA. There are 13 residues in the CDR3. The CDR3 bases are TGTGCCAGCAGTGCAGGGGGTACCACTGAAGCTTTCTTT. Encoded protein: CASSAGGTTEAFF. The variable domain in full, completed from reference TRBV7-3 and TRBJ1-1, reads GAGVSQTPSNKVTEKGKYVELRCDPISGHTALYWYRQSLGQGPEFLIYFQGTGAADDSGLPNDRFFAVRPEGSVSTLKIQRTERGDSAVYLCASSAGGTTEAFFGQGTRLTVV.

The chain combines TRBV6-5 with TRBJ1-1; 8 nucleotides align to TRBD1. Unmatched junction bases numbered 3, after V lost 6 bases and J lost 0 bases. CDR1 is MNHEY, CDR2 SVGAGI, per germline. The CDR3 totals 14 residues. CDR3 nucleotides: TGTGCCAGCAGCCGGACAGGGTTGAACACTGAAGCTTTCTTT. Encoded protein: CASSRTGLNTEAFF.

The chain's CDR3 is CASSWGLAGHSTAYNEQFF. CDR3 nucleotides: TGCGCCAGCAGCTGGGGACTAGCGGGACATTCAACAGCCTACAATGAGCAGTTCTTC. The rearrangement joins TRBV5-1 to TRBJ2-1; TRBD2 aligns across 13 bases. The V segment lost 3 bases and the J segment 2 bases; nucleotides outside the gene matches: 11. CDR3 length: 19 amino acids. Germline assignment: CDR1 SGHRS and CDR2 YFSETQ.

This clone was observed a single time. The chain combines TRBV14 with TRBJ2-1; D is possibly TRBD2 (5 bases). This CDR3 is built from 14 residues. Germline V gives CDR1 SGHDN, CDR2 FVKESK. V lost 4 bases to trimming and J lost 4 bases, with 11 bases between them. CDR3 region: CASSLPREYNEQFF. The CDR3 nucleotides are TGTGCCAGCAGCCTCCCGAGGGAGTACAATGAGCAGTTCTTC.

This chain connects TRBV19 to TRBJ2-3, with D possibly being TRBD2 (6 bases). This CDR3 has 15 residues. CDR1 and CDR2 (germline): LNHDA, SQIVND (reference sequence). Trimming removed 1 base from V and 2 bases from J, with 10 bases in between. This chain's CDR3 is CASSIVGSYTDTQYF. The CDR3 DNA reads TGTGCCAGTAGTATAGTCGGGAGTTACACAGATACGCAGTATTTT.

The chain links TRBV19 to TRBJ1-5; no clear D gene. V gave up 2 bases and J gave up 3 bases, with 5 bases separating them. Per germline, CDR1 LNHDA and CDR2 SQIVND (reference sequence). CDR3 size: 13 residues. The CDR3 reads CASSISINQPQHF. Written as DNA, the CDR3 is TGTGCCAGTAGTATATCTATCAATCAGCCCCAGCATTTT.

This rearrangement joins TRBV19 to TRBJ2-3; tentatively, D is TRBD1 (5 bases). V shed 0 bases and J shed 6 bases, with 10 bases lying between them. CDR1 is LNHDA, CDR2 SQIVND, per germline (reference sequence). This CDR3 has 14 amino acids. The CDR3 DNA is TGTGCCAGTAGTATAGATCTAGGGGTGGATACGCAGTATTTT. Translation gives CASSIDLGVDTQYF.

The gene calls are TRBV19 and TRBJ1-5; 7 bases agree with TRBD1. The germline V gene has CDR1 LNHDA and CDR2 SQIVND (reference sequence). The CDR3 is made up of 19 amino acids. Trimming took 1 base from V and 3 from J; bases not matched to a gene: 15. Here the CDR3 DNA reads TGTGCCAGTAGTATAGTCGTGGACAGGACCATCTTGAACAATCAGCCCCAGCATTTT. This codes for CASSIVVDRTILNNQPQHF.

The chain recombines TRBV4-1 with TRBJ1-1; the match to TRBD1 covers 7 bases. The germline gives CDR1 MGHRA, CDR2 YSYEKL. The length of the CDR3 is 15 residues. Losses at the gene ends were 0 bases for V and 5 bases for J; bases not matched to a gene: 6. CDR3 region: CASSQDDRVVTEAFF. CDR3 in DNA: TGCGCCAGCAGCCAAGATGACAGGGTGGTTACTGAAGCTTTCTTT.

The chain combines TRBV6-1 with TRBJ2-7, with TRBD2 matching 9 bases. The germline V gene encodes CDR1 MNHNS and CDR2 SASEGT. The CDR3 length is 14 residues. V gave up 5 bases and J gave up 10 bases; unmatched junction bases: 12. CDR3 region: CASSPTGAGTSQYF. CDR3 DNA sequence: TGTGCCAGCAGTCCAACAGGGGCCGGGACTAGCCAGTACTTC.

CDR3 DNA sequence: TGTGCCAGCAGCCAGGAACACAACAGGGTAAACGGGGAGCTGTTTTTT. Its translation: CASSQEHNRVNGELFF. The chain combines TRBV4-2 with TRBJ2-2; the D gene is possibly TRBD1 (6 bases). Trimming left V 3 bases short and J 7 bases short, with 18 bases between. CDR1 and CDR2 (germline): LGHNA, YNFKEQ. The CDR3 contains 16 residues.